This T cell receptor (beta chain) was found in a study of CD8 T cells in ankylosing spondylitis. Libraries of TCR beta came from quantitative 5'-RACE with molecular barcodes. Using its own MiXCR run on the 5' RACE reads, TCRdb lists one record per CDR3 protein. The sample has around 480,000 distinct CDR3 sequences; 15% to 20% are singletons. The CDR3 extends over 14 amino acids. Germline V gives CDR1 SGHRS, CDR2 YFSETQ. This clonotype was found a few times. Its antigen remains unidentified. A junction boundary mismatches the germline segment, possibly from a read error. Notes on the study in general: Seemingly distinctive of ankylosing spondylitis blood was a TCR beta motif formed by eight highly homologous variants. Relatively rare in peripheral blood, disease-linked clones were also CD8+. Reportedly, significant enrichment of disease-linked clones occurred in matched ankylosing spondylitis synovial fluid.

This receptor was taken from a male donor with ankylosing spondylitis. Sequenced material: blood, either unsorted or a sorted T cell fraction (not recorded which). The V call is TRBV5-1, the J call TRBJ1-1, with 12 bases matching TRBD1. The CDR3 coding sequence is TGCGCCAGCAGATTGGGGACAGGGGGCTTCGAGGCTTTCTTT. Translation gives CASRLGTGGFEAFF.